This T cell receptor (beta chain) is drawn from a study of control samples from healthy donors and cancer patients. TCRdb's copy holds only in-frame clones and misses some; the assay was immunoSEQ multiplex PCR. The table includes approximately 170,000 clones, approximately 86% detected once. Trimming cost V 5 bases and J 2 bases; bases outside gene matches: 4. The CDR3 length is 14 residues. Germline V CDR1 and CDR2: LNHDA, SQIVND (reference sequence). The sequence was obtained from a woman aged 25-40 years in good health. The V gene is TRBV19, the J gene TRBJ1-2; the match to TRBD1 covers 8 bases. Sequencing was carried out using blood. Here the CDR3 DNA reads TGTGCCAGTAGTCCGACAGGGGTAAACTATGGCTACACCTTC. This encodes CASSPTGVNYGYTF.